This T cell receptor (beta chain) is drawn from a study of OX40 agonist ivuxolimab in advanced cancers. General study results and limits: The mean number of expanded clones was higher in CD8+ T cells than in CD4+. CD4+ and CD8+ blood T cells expanded clonally by week 6 at 0.1 to 3.0 mg/kg.

Baseline, cycle 4 day 1, and cycle 7 day 1 were the blood sampling points. Sequencing used immunoSEQ multiplex PCR; TCRdb keeps in-frame clones, though not all of them. The table has some 83,000 clones, about nine tenths seen once. The CDR3 has 16 residues. Germline CDR1 reads SGHVS; CDR2 reads FNYEAQ. V was shortened by 5 bases and J by 4 bases, with 17 bases between the two germline ends. A remark on this clone: Its antigen is undetermined.

The chain carries TRBV7-6 and TRBJ2-2; possibly TRBD1 for D (7 bases). This clonotype originated in an adult with an advanced solid tumor such as melanoma, head and neck, liver or kidney cancer. The material was CD4+ or CD8+ T cells sorted from blood, obtained in a trial of the OX40 agonist ivuxolimab. In nucleotides, the CDR3 is TGTGCCAGCAGCCAGCCCCAGGGGGGAGGCACCGGGGAGCTGTTTTTT. Protein: CASSQPQGGGTGELFF.